This T cell receptor (beta chain) was sequenced in a study of blood T cell repertoires in COVID-19. Assay used: immunoSEQ multiplex PCR; TCRdb lists only in-frame clones, some missing. The data show about 67,000 clones, less than 90% seen once. CDR3 length: 15 residues. Germline V gene sequence: CDR1 LNHDA, CDR2 SQIVND (reference sequence). Trimming removed 5 bases at V and 5 bases at J, with 16 bases between. The chain employs TRBV19 and TRBJ1-5; D remains ambiguous. Material: peripheral blood. This TCR derives from a man in his fifties with active COVID-19. This CDR3 is CASSPPPGWDQPQHF. The CDR3 DNA reads TGTGCCAGTAGTCCCCCCCCGGGTTGGGATCAGCCCCAGCATTTT.